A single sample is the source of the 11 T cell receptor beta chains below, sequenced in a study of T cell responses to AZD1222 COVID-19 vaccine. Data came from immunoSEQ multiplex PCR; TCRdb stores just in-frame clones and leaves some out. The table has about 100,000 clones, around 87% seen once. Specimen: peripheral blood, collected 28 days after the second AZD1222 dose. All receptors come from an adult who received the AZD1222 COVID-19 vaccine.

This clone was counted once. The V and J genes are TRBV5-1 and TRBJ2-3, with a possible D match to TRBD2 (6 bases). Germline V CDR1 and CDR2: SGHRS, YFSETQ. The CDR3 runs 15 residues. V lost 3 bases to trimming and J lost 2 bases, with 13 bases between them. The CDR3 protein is CASSSDGGYTDTQYF. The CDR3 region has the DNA TGCGCCAGCAGCTCGGACGGGGGATACACAGATACGCAGTATTTT.

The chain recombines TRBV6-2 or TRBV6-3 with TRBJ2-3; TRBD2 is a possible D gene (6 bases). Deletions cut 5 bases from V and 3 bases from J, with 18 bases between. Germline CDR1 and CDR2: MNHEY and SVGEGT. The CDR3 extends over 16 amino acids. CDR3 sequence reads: CASSPRLVSGTDTQYF. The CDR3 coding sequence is TGTGCCAGCAGTCCGCGACTAGTTTCAGGGACAGATACGCAGTATTTT.

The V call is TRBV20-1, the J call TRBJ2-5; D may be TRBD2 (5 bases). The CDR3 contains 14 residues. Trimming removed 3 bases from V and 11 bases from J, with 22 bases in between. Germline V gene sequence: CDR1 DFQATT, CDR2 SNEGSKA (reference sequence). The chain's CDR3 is CSASGRALGDPQYF. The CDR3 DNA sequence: TGCAGTGCTAGTGGGCGGGCCCTAGGAGATCCTCAGTACTTC.

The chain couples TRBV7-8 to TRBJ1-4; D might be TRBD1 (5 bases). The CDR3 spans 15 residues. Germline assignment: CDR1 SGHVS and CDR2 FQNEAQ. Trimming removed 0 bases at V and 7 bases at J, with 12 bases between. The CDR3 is CASSLAGQGLEKLFF. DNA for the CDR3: TGTGCCAGCAGCTTAGCGGGGCAGGGTCTTGAAAAACTGTTTTTT. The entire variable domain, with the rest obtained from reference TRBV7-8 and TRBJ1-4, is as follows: GAGVSQSPRYKVAKRGQDVALRCDPISGHVSLFWYQQALGQGPEFLTYFQNEAQLDKSGLPSDRFFAERPEGSVSTLKIQRTQQEDSAVYLCASSLAGQGLEKLFFGSGTQLSVL.

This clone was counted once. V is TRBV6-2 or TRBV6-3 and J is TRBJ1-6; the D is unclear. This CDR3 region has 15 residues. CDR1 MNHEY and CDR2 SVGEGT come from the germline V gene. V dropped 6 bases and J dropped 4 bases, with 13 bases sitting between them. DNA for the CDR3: TGTGCCAGCAGCCTCTCCGGGAAATATAATTCACCCCTCCACTTT. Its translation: CASSLSGKYNSPLHF.

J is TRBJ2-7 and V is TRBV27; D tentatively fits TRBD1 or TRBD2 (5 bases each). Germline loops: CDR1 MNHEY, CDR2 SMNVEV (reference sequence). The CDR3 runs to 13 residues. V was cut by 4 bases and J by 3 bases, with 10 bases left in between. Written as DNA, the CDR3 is TGTGCCAGCAGTTCGGGGCCCTTCTACGAGCAGTACTTC. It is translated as CASSSGPFYEQYF.

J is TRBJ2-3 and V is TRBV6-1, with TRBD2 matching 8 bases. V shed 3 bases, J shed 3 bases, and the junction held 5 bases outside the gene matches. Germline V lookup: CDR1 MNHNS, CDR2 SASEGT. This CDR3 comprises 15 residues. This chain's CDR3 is CASSEGRGGTDTQYF. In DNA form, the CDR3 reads TGTGCCAGCAGTGAGGGTCGGGGGGGGACAGATACGCAGTATTTT.

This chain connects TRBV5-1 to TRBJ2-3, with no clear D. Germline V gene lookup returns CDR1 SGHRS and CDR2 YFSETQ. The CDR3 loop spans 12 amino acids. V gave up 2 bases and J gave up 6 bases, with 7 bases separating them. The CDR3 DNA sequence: TGCGCCAGCAGCTTATACACTGATACGCAGTATTTT. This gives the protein CASSLYTDTQYF.

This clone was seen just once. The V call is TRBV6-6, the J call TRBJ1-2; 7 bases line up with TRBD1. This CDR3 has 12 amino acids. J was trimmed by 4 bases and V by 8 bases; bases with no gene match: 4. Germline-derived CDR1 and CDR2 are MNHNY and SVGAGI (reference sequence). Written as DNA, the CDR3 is TGTGCCAGCGGGTCAGGGGGCTATGGCTACACCTTC. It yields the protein CASGSGGYGYTF.

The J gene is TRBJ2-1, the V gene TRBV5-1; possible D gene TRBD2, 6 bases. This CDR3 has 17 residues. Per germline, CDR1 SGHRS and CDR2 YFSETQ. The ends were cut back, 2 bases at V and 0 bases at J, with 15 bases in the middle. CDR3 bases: TGCGCCAGCAGCTTCGGGGCGGGGCAGGTCTCCTACAATGAGCAGTTCTTC. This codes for CASSFGAGQVSYNEQFF.

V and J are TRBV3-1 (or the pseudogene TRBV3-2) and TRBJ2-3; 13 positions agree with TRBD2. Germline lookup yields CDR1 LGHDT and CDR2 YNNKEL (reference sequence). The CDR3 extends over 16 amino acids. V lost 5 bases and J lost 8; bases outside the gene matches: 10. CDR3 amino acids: CASSYLTSGGRGTQYF. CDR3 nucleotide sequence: TGTGCCAGCAGCTACTTGACTAGCGGGGGGCGGGGTACGCAGTATTTT.